These T cell receptor beta chains were read from a single sample in a study of T-cell memory formation after mild COVID-19. A single record per CDR3 protein comes from TCRdb applying MiXCR to the 5' RACE reads. The sample lists 250,000 to 300,000 distinct CDR3 sequences, 15% to 20% occurring once. The sequenced sample consisted of PBMCs or a T cell subset sorted from them (not recorded which). Receptor source: a man aged 18 to 29 who had mild COVID-19 (a few samples of this study predate the infection). Cell type and time point are not known. Each CDR3 is given with its conserved first and last residue. The D gene is left open where the match is weak. Some rows have no size entry. The others give once, few or many, or a class for an expanded clone.

D gene: .; V gene: TRBV15; clone size: many; J gene: TRBJ2-3; CDR3 protein: CATSRHYLTGPTDTQYF; CDR3 DNA: TGTGCCACCAGCAGACATTATTTAACGGGCCCCACAGATACGCAGTATTTT
D gene: .; V gene: TRBV27; clone size: few; J gene: TRBJ1-1; CDR3 protein: CASSLLGGGTEAFF; CDR3 DNA: TGTGCCAGCAGTTTATTAGGGGGGGGCACTGAAGCTTTCTTT
D gene: .; V gene: TRBV12-3/TRBV12-4; clone size: few; J gene: TRBJ2-7; CDR3 protein: CASSFGRAYEQYF; CDR3 DNA: TGTGCCAGCAGTTTCGGGCGGGCCTACGAGCAGTACTTC
D gene: TRBD1; V gene: TRBV4-3; clone size: few; J gene: TRBJ1-2; CDR3 protein: CASSLTHLTGYYGYTF; CDR3 DNA: TGCGCCAGCAGCCTGACCCATTTGACAGGGTACTATGGCTACACCTTC
D gene: .; V gene: TRBV5-1; clone size: many; J gene: TRBJ2-2; CDR3 protein: CASKIDTGELFF; CDR3 DNA: TGCGCCAGCAAAATAGACACCGGGGAGCTGTTTTTT
D gene: .; V gene: TRBV4-1; clone size: .; J gene: TRBJ2-1; CDR3 protein: CASSQVTHSSYNEQFF; CDR3 DNA: TGCGCCAGCAGCCAAGTTACTCACAGCTCCTACAATGAGCAGTTCTTC
D gene: TRBD2; V gene: TRBV24-1; clone size: .; J gene: TRBJ2-1; CDR3 protein: CATGTSGGDNEQFF; CDR3 DNA: TGTGCCACCGGGACTAGCGGGGGGGACAATGAGCAGTTCTTC
D gene: .; V gene: TRBV20-1; clone size: few; J gene: TRBJ1-1; CDR3 protein: CSARAKYRLNTEAFF; CDR3 DNA: TGCAGTGCTAGGGCGAAGTACCGTTTGAACACTGAAGCTTTCTTT
D gene: .; V gene: TRBV4-1; clone size: many; J gene: TRBJ1-3; CDR3 protein: CASSHLLSQTSGNTIYF; CDR3 DNA: TGCGCCAGCAGCCATCTTCTGAGTCAGACCTCTGGAAACACCATATATTTT
D gene: .; V gene: TRBV7-3; clone size: .; J gene: TRBJ2-2; CDR3 protein: CASSPTSGALPGELFF; CDR3 DNA: TGTGCCAGCAGCCCAACCTCGGGGGCGCTCCCCGGGGAGCTGTTTTTT
D gene: TRBD2; V gene: TRBV5-1; clone size: few; J gene: TRBJ2-3; CDR3 protein: CASSFSLAGARTDTQYF; CDR3 DNA: TGCGCCAGCAGCTTCTCCTTAGCGGGGGCCCGCACAGATACGCAGTATTTT
D gene: .; V gene: TRBV11-2; clone size: .; J gene: TRBJ2-7; CDR3 protein: CASSSGRWYEQYF; CDR3 DNA: TGTGCCAGCAGCTCAGGGAGATGGTACGAGCAGTACTTC
D gene: .; V gene: TRBV30; clone size: few; J gene: TRBJ1-2; CDR3 protein: CAWSAGHVYTF; CDR3 DNA: TGTGCCTGGAGTGCAGGGCATGTCTACACCTTC
D gene: .; V gene: TRBV3-1; clone size: .; J gene: TRBJ2-2; CDR3 protein: CASSQDRLENVELFF; CDR3 DNA: TGTGCCAGCAGCCAAGACAGGCTGGAGAACGTGGAGCTGTTTTTT
D gene: .; V gene: TRBV2; clone size: few; J gene: TRBJ2-7; CDR3 protein: CASNLGAYEQYF; CDR3 DNA: TGTGCCAGCAATTTAGGGGCCTACGAGCAGTACTTC
D gene: .; V gene: TRBV15; clone size: .; J gene: TRBJ1-2; CDR3 protein: CATSRARERRGYTF; CDR3 DNA: TGTGCCACCAGCAGAGCCAGGGAACGTCGCGGCTACACCTTC
D gene: .; V gene: TRBV5-1; clone size: .; J gene: TRBJ2-3; CDR3 protein: CASSPPRFTDTQYF; CDR3 DNA: TGCGCCAGCAGCCCCCCTAGGTTCACAGATACGCAGTATTTT
D gene: .; V gene: TRBV20-1; clone size: .; J gene: TRBJ1-4; CDR3 protein: CSATEQGGEKLFF; CDR3 DNA: TGCAGTGCTACGGAGCAGGGAGGCGAAAAACTGTTTTTT
D gene: TRBD2; V gene: TRBV7-3; clone size: .; J gene: TRBJ2-3; CDR3 protein: CASSLGPPGLGLDTQYF; CDR3 DNA: TGTGCCAGCAGCCTGGGACCGCCGGGACTAGGCCTAGATACGCAGTATTTT
D gene: .; V gene: TRBV4-1; clone size: few; J gene: TRBJ2-7; CDR3 protein: CASSRPTVPSKSYEQYF; CDR3 DNA: TGCGCCAGCAGCCGACCGACAGTCCCTAGCAAGTCCTACGAGCAGTACTTC
D gene: .; V gene: TRBV5-1; clone size: few; J gene: TRBJ1-1; CDR3 protein: CASSSAGRASYTEAFF; CDR3 DNA: TGCGCCAGCAGCTCGGCAGGACGGGCCTCGTATACTGAAGCTTTCTTT
D gene: .; V gene: TRBV7-2; clone size: .; J gene: TRBJ1-4; CDR3 protein: CASSFNRYEKLFF; CDR3 DNA: TGTGCCAGCAGCTTTAACCGTTATGAAAAACTGTTTTTT
D gene: TRBD2; V gene: TRBV5-1; clone size: few; J gene: TRBJ2-3; CDR3 protein: CASSPGLAEPTDTQYF; CDR3 DNA: TGCGCCAGCAGCCCGGGACTAGCGGAACCCACAGATACGCAGTATTTT
D gene: .; V gene: TRBV7-2; clone size: few; J gene: TRBJ2-1; CDR3 protein: CASSYRGPVDEQFF; CDR3 DNA: TGTGCCAGCAGCTATCGGGGGCCCGTTGATGAGCAGTTCTTC
D gene: .; V gene: TRBV7-3; clone size: .; J gene: TRBJ2-5; CDR3 protein: CASSSAGTTKETQYF; CDR3 DNA: TGTGCCAGCAGCTCCGCCGGGACCACAAAAGAGACCCAGTACTTC
D gene: .; V gene: TRBV7-4; clone size: few; J gene: TRBJ2-5; CDR3 protein: CASSFRAGLRRPETQYF; CDR3 DNA: TGTGCCAGCAGCTTTAGGGCGGGCCTCCGTCGCCCGGAGACCCAGTACTTC
D gene: TRBD2; V gene: TRBV12-3/TRBV12-4; clone size: few; J gene: TRBJ2-1; CDR3 protein: CASSRRDGGAPFF; CDR3 DNA: TGTGCCAGCAGCCGTAGGGACGGGGGGGCTCCGTTCTTC
D gene: .; V gene: TRBV12-3/TRBV12-4; clone size: .; J gene: TRBJ2-5; CDR3 protein: CASSLDGGRSQETQYF; CDR3 DNA: TGTGCCAGCAGTTTAGACGGGGGCCGAAGCCAAGAGACCCAGTACTTC
D gene: TRBD1; V gene: TRBV15; clone size: .; J gene: TRBJ2-7; CDR3 protein: CATSRPRDRASSSYEQYF; CDR3 DNA: TGTGCCACCAGCAGACCCCGGGACAGGGCCTCGTCCTCCTACGAGCAGTACTTC
D gene: .; V gene: TRBV5-1; clone size: .; J gene: TRBJ1-1; CDR3 protein: CASSLTGLESTEAFF; CDR3 DNA: TGCGCCAGCAGCTTGACAGGGCTTGAGTCGACTGAAGCTTTCTTT
D gene: TRBD2; V gene: TRBV20-1; clone size: few; J gene: TRBJ2-5; CDR3 protein: CSARLGLAQETQYF; CDR3 DNA: TGCAGTGCTAGACTCGGACTAGCTCAAGAGACCCAGTACTTC
D gene: .; V gene: TRBV19; clone size: once; J gene: TRBJ2-1; CDR3 protein: CASSIWAGGDEQFF; CDR3 DNA: TGTGCCAGTAGTATCTGGGCAGGGGGGGATGAGCAGTTCTTC
D gene: .; V gene: TRBV7-2; clone size: .; J gene: TRBJ2-3; CDR3 protein: CASRSRGLRADTQYF; CDR3 DNA: TGTGCCAGCCGCTCAAGGGGCCTTCGGGCAGATACGCAGTATTTT
D gene: .; V gene: TRBV28; clone size: many; J gene: TRBJ1-5; CDR3 protein: CASRTMGSGNQPQHF; CDR3 DNA: TGTGCCAGCAGGACGATGGGGTCGGGCAATCAGCCCCAGCATTTT
D gene: TRBD1; V gene: TRBV6-5; clone size: .; J gene: TRBJ2-1; CDR3 protein: CASSFLGTGRGNEQFF; CDR3 DNA: TGTGCCAGCAGTTTCCTAGGGACAGGGAGAGGCAATGAGCAGTTCTTC
D gene: .; V gene: TRBV4-3; clone size: .; J gene: TRBJ1-1; CDR3 protein: CATKPGHLGSEAFF; CDR3 DNA: TGCGCCACCAAGCCGGGACATCTAGGGTCTGAAGCTTTCTTT
D gene: .; V gene: TRBV4-3; clone size: many; J gene: TRBJ2-3; CDR3 protein: CASSPSRSGLETDTQYF; CDR3 DNA: TGCGCCAGCAGCCCCTCCCGTAGCGGCCTTGAGACAGATACGCAGTATTTT
D gene: TRBD2; V gene: TRBV7-2; clone size: many; J gene: TRBJ2-3; CDR3 protein: CASSLSGGNTDTQYF; CDR3 DNA: TGTGCCAGCAGCTTAAGCGGGGGGAACACAGATACGCAGTATTTT
D gene: TRBD2; V gene: TRBV12-3/TRBV12-4; clone size: few; J gene: TRBJ2-7; CDR3 protein: CASKGEGWSYEQYF; CDR3 DNA: TGTGCCAGCAAAGGGGAGGGATGGTCCTACGAGCAGTACTTC
D gene: .; V gene: TRBV5-1; clone size: .; J gene: TRBJ2-2; CDR3 protein: CASSQDSANTGELFF; CDR3 DNA: TGCGCCAGCAGCCAGGACAGCGCGAACACCGGGGAGCTGTTTTTT
D gene: TRBD1; V gene: TRBV7-9; clone size: .; J gene: TRBJ1-6; CDR3 protein: CASSLSGGDSPLHF; CDR3 DNA: TGTGCCAGCAGCTTATCAGGGGGCGATTCACCCCTCCACTTT
D gene: .; V gene: TRBV28; clone size: .; J gene: TRBJ1-2; CDR3 protein: CASTYRSGYTF; CDR3 DNA: TGTGCCAGCACCTACAGAAGCGGCTACACCTTC
D gene: .; V gene: TRBV4-3; clone size: few; J gene: TRBJ1-1; CDR3 protein: CASSRTMDTEAFF; CDR3 DNA: TGCGCCAGCAGCCGGACGATGGATACTGAAGCTTTCTTT
D gene: .; V gene: TRBV4-3; clone size: few; J gene: TRBJ1-2; CDR3 protein: CASSTLSGVLNGYTF; CDR3 DNA: TGCGCCAGCAGCACTCTTTCCGGGGTCTTAAATGGCTACACCTTC
D gene: .; V gene: TRBV9; clone size: many; J gene: TRBJ2-5; CDR3 protein: CASSVTGTQETQYF; CDR3 DNA: TGTGCCAGCAGCGTAACCGGGACGCAAGAGACCCAGTACTTC
D gene: TRBD2; V gene: TRBV15; clone size: large; J gene: TRBJ2-2; CDR3 protein: CATSRDVEVLASGGTGELFF; CDR3 DNA: TGTGCCACCAGCAGAGATGTAGAGGTGTTGGCTAGCGGGGGGACCGGGGAGCTGTTTTTT
D gene: .; V gene: TRBV29-1; clone size: .; J gene: TRBJ1-3; CDR3 protein: CSVAFAGGPGNTIYF; CDR3 DNA: TGCAGCGTTGCCTTTGCTGGGGGACCCGGAAACACCATATATTTT
D gene: TRBD1; V gene: TRBV7-9; clone size: .; J gene: TRBJ1-4; CDR3 protein: CASRGIGTGDEKLFF; CDR3 DNA: TGTGCCAGCAGGGGAATCGGGACAGGGGATGAAAAACTGTTTTTT
D gene: .; V gene: TRBV9; clone size: few; J gene: TRBJ1-2; CDR3 protein: CASSARGSGYTF; CDR3 DNA: TGTGCCAGCAGCGCCAGGGGAAGTGGCTACACCTTC